This TCR beta chain stems from a study of blood T cell repertoires in COVID-19. Whole-study context: Acute and convalescent COVID-19 specimens originated in the United States, Italy and Spain.

Per the authors' pipeline: By means of reference gene primer amplification, nucleated cell counts were estimated. The repertoire was sequenced with immunoSEQ multiplex PCR; TCRdb's copy has only in-frame clones and lacks some. V, J and clone size derive from that table, while D and trimming were established from the DNA sequence. The sample contains a few hundred thousand clones, roughly 85% of which appear only once. From germline, CDR1 is SNHLY and CDR2 FYNNEI. J lost 10 bases, V lost 4 bases, and 4 bases had no gene match. The CDR3 sequence is 13 residues long. The sample consisted of peripheral blood. This clonotype was obtained from a man aged 40-49 years with acute or convalescent COVID-19. The V and J genes are TRBV2 and TRBJ2-1, with TRBD1 matching 10 bases. In DNA, the CDR3 is TGTGCCAGCAGTGGGGACAGGGGCGAGGAGCAGTTCTTC. It codes for CASSGDRGEEQFF.